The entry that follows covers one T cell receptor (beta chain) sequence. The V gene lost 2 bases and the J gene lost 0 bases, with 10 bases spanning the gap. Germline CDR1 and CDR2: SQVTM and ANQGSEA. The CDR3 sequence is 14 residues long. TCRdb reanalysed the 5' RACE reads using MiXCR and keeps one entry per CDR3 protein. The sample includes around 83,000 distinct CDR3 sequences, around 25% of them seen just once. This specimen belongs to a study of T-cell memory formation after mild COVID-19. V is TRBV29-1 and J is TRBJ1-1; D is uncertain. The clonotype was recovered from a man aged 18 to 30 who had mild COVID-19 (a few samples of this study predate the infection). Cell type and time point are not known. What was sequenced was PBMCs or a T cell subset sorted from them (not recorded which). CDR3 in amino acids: CSVELAEMNTEAFF. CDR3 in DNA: TGCAGCGTTGAATTGGCGGAGATGAACACTGAAGCTTTCTTT.